One sample yielded the 16 T cell receptor beta chains listed below, sequenced in a study of technical replicates of blood from a few donors. Clones were sequenced by immunoSEQ multiplex PCR, and TCRdb holds only the in-frame ones, with some missing. Of 45,000 to 55,000 clones in the sample, 94% are singletons; the top ten hold about 0.22%. Specimen: T cells isolated from PBMCs. All receptors come from a human donor in good health.

The gene calls are TRBV7-9 and TRBJ1-2; D is uncertain. CDR1 SEHNR and CDR2 FQNEAQ come from the germline V gene (reference sequence). V lost 5 bases to trimming and J lost 3 bases, with 10 bases between them. There are 13 residues in the CDR3. CDR3 loop: CASSEGLDYGYTF. DNA of the CDR3: TGTGCCAGCAGCGAAGGACTTGACTATGGCTACACCTTC.

The chain links TRBV7-6 to TRBJ2-1, with D possibly being TRBD2 (5 bases). V was clipped by 5 bases and J by 10 bases, with 15 bases between them. The CDR3 is 13 amino acids. Germline V gene lookup returns CDR1 SGHVS and CDR2 FNYEAQ. CDR3 sequence reads: CASSNGYGMEQFF. In DNA form, the CDR3 reads TGTGCCAGCAGCAACGGGTACGGGATGGAGCAGTTCTTC.

The gene calls are TRBV20-1 and TRBJ1-2, with D perhaps matching TRBD1 (5 bases). V shed 5 bases and J shed 4 bases, with 8 bases lying between them. Germline-derived CDR1 and CDR2 are DFQATT and SNEGSKA (reference sequence). The CDR3 sequence is 11 residues long. CDR3: CSARGLYGYTF. In DNA, the CDR3 is TGCAGTGCTCGGGGACTCTATGGCTACACCTTC.

Written as DNA, the CDR3 is TGTGCCAGCAGCGTAGGGGGAGGAACCGTGGACTATGGCTACACCTTC. Translating it yields CASSVGGGTVDYGYTF. The chain joins TRBV9 to TRBJ1-2, with unresolved D. This CDR3 has 16 amino acids. Trimming left V 0 bases short and J 3 bases short, with 15 bases between. Germline CDR1 reads SGDLS; CDR2 reads YYNGEE.

In its sample, this clone was seen a few times. The J gene is TRBJ2-5, the V gene TRBV5-1; 7 bases fit TRBD1. Germline V gives CDR1 SGHRS, CDR2 YFSETQ. The CDR3 is 15 residues long. The V segment lost 3 bases and the J segment 1 base; nucleotides outside the gene matches: 6. CDR3 region: CASSSGQAGQETQYF. DNA of the CDR3: TGCGCCAGCAGCTCAGGACAGGCAGGCCAAGAGACCCAGTACTTC. Supplemented by reference TRBV5-1 and TRBJ2-5, the full variable domain reads KAGVTQTPRYLIKTRGQQVTLSCSPISGHRSVSWYQQTPGQGLQFLFEYFSETQRNKGNFPGRFSGRQFSNSRSEMNVSTLELGDSALYLCASSSGQAGQETQYFGPGTRLLVL.

The chain couples TRBV29-1 to TRBJ2-1; D unclear. V was pared by 1 base and J by 4 bases, with 11 bases between. Germline CDR1 is SQVTM and CDR2 is ANQGSEA. This CDR3 region has 14 residues. This CDR3 reads CSVEGPSRYNEQFF. DNA of the CDR3: TGCAGCGTTGAAGGCCCCAGCAGGTACAATGAGCAGTTCTTC.

This clone has a handful of counts. This sequence joins TRBV6-5 and TRBJ1-1, with 7 positions matching TRBD1. The CDR3 sequence is 15 residues long. The V gene end was trimmed by 4 bases and the J gene end by 1 base; junction bases not matched to a gene: 6. Germline V gene sequence: CDR1 MNHEY, CDR2 SVGAGI. The CDR3 reads CASSWDSSPNTEAFF. CDR3 in DNA: TGTGCCAGCAGTTGGGACAGTTCTCCGAACACTGAAGCTTTCTTT.

The J gene is TRBJ2-1, the V gene TRBV5-1; 12 positions agree with TRBD2. Germline V lookup: CDR1 SGHRS, CDR2 YFSETQ. V trimming: 2 bases; J trimming: 5 bases; junction bases outside the gene matches: 5. The CDR3 is 16 amino acids. The CDR3 protein is CASSFRTSGVNNEQFF. The CDR3 bases are TGCGCCAGCAGCTTTAGGACTAGCGGGGTGAACAATGAGCAGTTCTTC.

This chain joins TRBV6-6 and TRBJ2-7; the D is unclear. There are 13 residues in the CDR3. Germline loops: CDR1 MNHNY, CDR2 SVGAGI (reference sequence). The V gene lost 3 bases and the J gene lost 1 base, with 7 bases spanning the gap. CDR3: CASSYSRSYEQYF. The CDR3 DNA sequence: TGTGCCAGCAGTTATTCCAGGTCCTACGAGCAGTACTTC.

The gene calls are TRBV29-1 and TRBJ2-3; possibly TRBD2 for D (5 bases). The CDR3 totals 14 residues. The V end was cut by 5 bases, the J end by 5 bases, with 17 bases between. Germline CDR1 reads SQVTM; CDR2 reads ANQGSEA. The CDR3 is CSVYWEMRVDTQYF. The CDR3 nucleotides read TGCAGCGTTTATTGGGAGATGCGCGTAGATACGCAGTATTTT.

The chain combines TRBV28 with TRBJ2-5; TRBD2 agrees at 11 bases. V trimming: 7 bases; J trimming: 1 base; junction bases outside the gene matches: 11. Germline values: CDR1 MDHEN, CDR2 SYDVKM. The length of the CDR3 is 17 residues. The CDR3 spells CASTEVAGGGPQETQYF. Written as DNA, the CDR3 is TGTGCCAGCACCGAGGTAGCGGGGGGGGGTCCCCAAGAGACCCAGTACTTC.

The V and J genes are TRBV5-1 and TRBJ2-1, with D perhaps TRBD2 (6 bases). V was cut by 2 bases and J by 0 bases, with 18 bases left in between. This CDR3 spans 18 amino acids. Germline V gene data show CDR1 as SGHRS and CDR2 as YFSETQ. CDR3 coding DNA: TGCGCCAGCAGCTTTCTAATACCGGACGGGGGCTCCTACAATGAGCAGTTCTTC. This sequence encodes CASSFLIPDGGSYNEQFF.

The genes are TRBV14 and TRBJ2-4, with D possibly being TRBD2 (5 bases). V was trimmed by 3 bases and J by 15 bases, leaving 18 bases between them. Per the germline V gene, CDR1 is SGHDN and CDR2 is FVKESK. This CDR3 region has 13 residues. In nucleotides, the CDR3 is TGTGCCAGCAGCCATAAACTTGGGGAGTTCTGGTACTTC. It translates to CASSHKLGEFWYF.

This clone came up once. V is TRBV29-1 and J is TRBJ2-7; 9 bases agree with TRBD1. Germline trimming cut 4 bases from V and 5 bases from J; bases unmatched to any gene: 9. The CDR3 sequence is 14 residues long. Germline CDR1 reads SQVTM; CDR2 reads ANQGSEA. Here the CDR3 reads CSVAPGQGWHEQYF. The CDR3 coding sequence is TGCAGCGTTGCACCGGGACAGGGTTGGCACGAGCAGTACTTC.

This chain joins TRBV5-4 and TRBJ1-1, with 12 bases aligning to TRBD1. Trimming at V came to 4 bases and at J to 9 bases, leaving 7 bases not matched to a gene. The germline gives CDR1 SGHNT, CDR2 YYREEE (reference sequence). CDR3 length: 14 residues. In DNA form, the CDR3 reads TGTGCCAGCAGCATCCGGGACAGGGGGCGTAAAGCTTTCTTT. It specifies CASSIRDRGRKAFF.

V gene TRBV6-6 combines with J gene TRBJ1-2, with 8 bases identical to TRBD1. V lost 2 bases, J lost 8 bases, and 10 bases stayed unmatched. The CDR3 consists of 15 residues. CDR1 and CDR2 (germline): MNHNY, SVGAGI (reference sequence). CDR3 nucleotide sequence: TGTGCCAGCAGTTACAATCCGACAGGGGTTTTGGGCTACACCTTC. Translating it yields CASSYNPTGVLGYTF.